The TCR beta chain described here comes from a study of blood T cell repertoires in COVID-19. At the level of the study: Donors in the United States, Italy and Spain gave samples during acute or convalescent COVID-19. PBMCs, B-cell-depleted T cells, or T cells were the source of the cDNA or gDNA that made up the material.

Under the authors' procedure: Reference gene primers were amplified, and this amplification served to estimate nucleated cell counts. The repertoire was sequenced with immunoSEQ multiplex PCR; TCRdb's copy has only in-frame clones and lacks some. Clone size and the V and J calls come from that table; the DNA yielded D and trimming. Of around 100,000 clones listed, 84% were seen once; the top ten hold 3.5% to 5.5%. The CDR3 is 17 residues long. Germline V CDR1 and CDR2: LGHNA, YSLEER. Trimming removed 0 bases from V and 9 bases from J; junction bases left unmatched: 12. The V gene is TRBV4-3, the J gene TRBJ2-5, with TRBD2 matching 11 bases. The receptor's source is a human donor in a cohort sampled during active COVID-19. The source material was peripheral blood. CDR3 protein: CASSQDRRLAGSHAQYF. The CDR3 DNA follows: TGCGCCAGCAGCCAAGATCGCAGACTAGCGGGGTCTCACGCCCAGTACTTC.